This entry is about one T cell receptor (beta chain). These data belong to a study of blood T cell repertoires in COVID-19. At the level of the study: Collection of acute and convalescent COVID-19 samples took place in the United States, Italy and Spain. Sources were T cells, B-cell-depleted T cells, or PBMCs; the material itself was cDNA or gDNA.

The CDR3 sequence is 13 residues long. Germline V CDR1 and CDR2: ENHRY, SYGVKD. V gave up 6 bases and J gave up 5 bases, with 11 bases separating them. Methods used by the authors: Amplification of reference gene primers was used by the study to estimate nucleated cell counts. Here immunoSEQ multiplex PCR was the method, and the copy in TCRdb shows in-frame clones only, minus some. D and trimming come from the DNA, and the V and J calls and clone size come from that table. This table holds approximately 350,000 clones, around 83% found once. The chain has TRBV10-3 and TRBJ2-1, with TRBD2 as a possible D gene (6 bases). Sequenced: peripheral blood. This TCR derives from a man aged 25 to 40 with active or convalescent COVID-19. CDR3 amino acids: CAISGRWDNEQFF. DNA for the CDR3: TGTGCCATCAGCGGGAGATGGGACAATGAGCAGTTCTTC.